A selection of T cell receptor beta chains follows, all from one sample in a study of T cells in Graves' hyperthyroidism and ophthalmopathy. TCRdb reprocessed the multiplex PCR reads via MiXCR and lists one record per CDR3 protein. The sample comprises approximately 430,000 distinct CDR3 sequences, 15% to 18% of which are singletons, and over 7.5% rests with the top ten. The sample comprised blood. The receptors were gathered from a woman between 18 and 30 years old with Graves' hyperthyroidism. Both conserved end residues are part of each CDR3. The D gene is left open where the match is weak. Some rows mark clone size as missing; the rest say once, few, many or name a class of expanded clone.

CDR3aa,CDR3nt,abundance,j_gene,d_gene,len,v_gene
CASSIGARSPFMNTEAFF,TGTGCCAGTAGTATAGGTGCCAGGTCACCTTTTATGAACACTGAAGCTTTCTTT,once,TRBJ1-1,-,18,TRBV19
CTRTGRLAFF,TGCACCAGGACAGGGCGCCTAGCTTTCTTT,many,TRBJ1-1,TRBD1,10,TRBV20-1
CASSLYLLAGRETQYF,TGTGCCAGCAGCTTGTATCTGCTAGCGGGGCGAGAGACCCAGTACTTC,many,TRBJ2-5,TRBD2,16,TRBV7-3
CASSPDGTTNEKLFF,TGTGCCAGCTCACCCGACGGCACAACTAATGAAAAACTGTTTTTT,many,TRBJ1-4,-,15,TRBV18
CASSRLAGGEQYF,TGTGCCAGTAGTCGGCTAGCGGGAGGCGAGCAGTACTTC,once,TRBJ2-7,TRBD2,13,TRBV19
CASSSSRVRRGDEKLFF,TGTGCCAGCAGCTCCTCCAGGGTCCGACGGGGAGATGAAAAACTGTTTTTT,-,TRBJ1-4,-,17,TRBV6-1
CATSGTGSLNEQFF,TGTGCCACCAGTGGGACAGGGTCCCTCAATGAGCAGTTCTTC,many,TRBJ2-1,TRBD1,14,TRBV24-1
CASRGRGAKNIQYF,TGTGCCAGTAGGGGCAGGGGAGCCAAAAACATTCAGTACTTC,many,TRBJ2-4,-,14,TRBV19
CASSPDRQNTEAFF,TGTGCCAGCTCCCCGGACAGACAGAACACTGAAGCTTTCTTT,many,TRBJ1-1,-,14,TRBV18
CASRRTGHEKLFF,TGTGCCAGCAGAAGGACAGGGCATGAAAAACTGTTTTTT,few,TRBJ1-4,TRBD1,13,TRBV25-1
CASSIFEGHQPQHF,TGTGCCAGTAGTATATTCGAGGGCCATCAGCCCCAGCATTTT,many,TRBJ1-5,-,14,TRBV19
CSARDSPSEQYF,TGCAGTGCTAGAGATTCCCCCAGTGAGCAGTACTTC,many,TRBJ2-7,-,12,TRBV20-1
CASSLVLTSYSTDTQYF,TGTGCCAGCAGCTTAGTACTGACTAGCTATAGCACAGATACGCAGTATTTT,many,TRBJ2-3,TRBD2,17,TRBV7-2
CASSIDGQGGNQPQHF,TGTGCCAGTAGTATAGATGGACAGGGAGGCAATCAGCCCCAGCATTTT,-,TRBJ1-5,TRBD1,16,TRBV19
CAIRTRDRGYEQYF,TGTGCCATCAGGACCCGGGACAGGGGGTATGAGCAGTACTTC,-,TRBJ2-7,TRBD1,14,TRBV10-3
CASRQGGAKETQYF,TGTGCCAGCAGACAGGGGGGAGCGAAAGAGACCCAGTACTTC,few,TRBJ2-5,TRBD1,14,TRBV12-3/TRBV12-4
CASSGRQGEGEKLFF,TGTGCCAGCAGTGGTCGACAGGGTGAGGGTGAAAAACTGTTTTTT,-,TRBJ1-4,TRBD1,15,TRBV6-2/TRBV6-3
CASSSLRQGAYGYTF,TGTGCCAGCAGTTCCCTCCGACAGGGCGCCTATGGCTACACCTTC,many,TRBJ1-2,TRBD1,15,TRBV12-3/TRBV12-4
CASSSQASNQPQHF,TGTGCCAGCAGCTCACAGGCTAGCAATCAGCCCCAGCATTTT,many,TRBJ1-5,-,14,TRBV7-8
CASSEAPGQGQVFF,TGTGCCAGCAGTGAAGCCCCGGGACAGGGACAGGTGTTTTTT,many,TRBJ2-2,TRBD1,14,TRBV2
CASSDPGKGNAIYF,TGTGCCAGCAGCGACCCAGGGAAAGGAAACGCCATATATTTT,-,TRBJ1-3,-,14,TRBV28
CASSLEARLSTDTQYF,TGCGCCAGCAGCTTGGAGGCTAGGCTAAGCACAGATACGCAGTATTTT,many,TRBJ2-3,-,16,TRBV5-1
CASSLDSAGTYGYTF,TGTGCCAGCAGCTTAGATTCGGCGGGGACCTATGGCTACACCTTC,-,TRBJ1-2,-,15,TRBV11-2
CASRIGGGRDEQFF,TGTGCCAGCAGGATCGGGGGGGGCAGGGATGAGCAGTTCTTC,many,TRBJ2-1,TRBD2,14,TRBV7-3
CASSSGLASDTQYF,TGCGCCAGCAGCTCAGGACTAGCCTCAGATACGCAGTATTTT,many,TRBJ2-3,TRBD2,14,TRBV5-1
CASGLVVAGGGDTQYF,TGTGCTAGTGGTTTGGTAGTAGCGGGGGGTGGAGATACGCAGTATTTT,-,TRBJ2-3,TRBD2,16,TRBV12-5
CASSLGQETEAFF,TGCGCCAGCAGCTTGGGACAGGAGACTGAAGCTTTCTTT,many,TRBJ1-1,-,13,TRBV5-1
CASRLTSGQGAVRDTQYF,TGTGCCAGCCGCCTTACCTCCGGACAGGGGGCCGTAAGAGATACGCAGTATTTT,many,TRBJ2-3,TRBD1,18,TRBV11-2
CASTATGGSNEKLFF,TGTGCCAGCACCGCCACAGGGGGGTCTAATGAAAAACTGTTTTTT,many,TRBJ1-4,TRBD1,15,TRBV2
CSARVFAIEQFF,TGCAGTGCTAGGGTGTTCGCGATTGAGCAGTTCTTC,-,TRBJ2-1,-,12,TRBV20-1
CASSYSIPGQLTYNEQFF,TGTGCCAGCAGTTACTCGATACCGGGGCAGCTAACTTACAATGAGCAGTTCTTC,few,TRBJ2-1,-,18,TRBV6-5
CASSQVQGASGYTF,TGCGCCAGCAGCCAAGTGCAAGGGGCCAGCGGCTACACCTTC,few,TRBJ1-2,-,14,TRBV4-1
CASSPSGEGGELFF,TGTGCCAGCAGCCCTTCAGGGGAGGGCGGGGAGCTGTTTTTT,-,TRBJ2-2,-,14,TRBV9
CASREGQTNTGELFF,TGTGCCAGCAGAGAGGGACAGACGAACACCGGGGAGCTGTTTTTT,many,TRBJ2-2,TRBD1,15,TRBV6-1
CASSLWGGFSYEQYF,TGTGCCAGCAGTTTATGGGGCGGTTTTTCCTACGAGCAGTACTTC,many,TRBJ2-7,-,15,TRBV27
CASSSQAASGGASYEQYF,TGTGCCAGCAGCTCCCAGGCGGCTAGCGGGGGCGCCTCCTACGAGCAGTACTTC,many,TRBJ2-7,TRBD2,18,TRBV7-3
CASSNSQGRGYDEQFF,TGTGCCAGTAGTAACTCACAGGGTAGGGGCTACGATGAGCAGTTCTTC,-,TRBJ2-1,-,16,TRBV19
CASSQTNSGAAIYEQYF,TGTGCCAGCAGCCAAACCAATAGCGGGGCCGCCATCTACGAGCAGTACTTC,few,TRBJ2-7,TRBD2,17,TRBV4-2
CASSLKRAGGSDTQYF,TGTGCCAGCAGCTTAAAGCGAGCGGGAGGCTCAGATACGCAGTATTTT,few,TRBJ2-3,TRBD2,16,TRBV7-9
CASSPGDVEQFF,TGTGCCAGCTCACCGGGGGACGTTGAGCAGTTCTTC,many,TRBJ2-1,-,12,TRBV18
CASSEGKGADGYTF,TGTGCCAGCAGTGAAGGGAAGGGGGCGGATGGCTACACCTTC,few,TRBJ1-2,TRBD1,14,TRBV6-1
CAIMALPAGVAGELFF,TGTGCCATCATGGCCCTCCCGGCGGGAGTGGCCGGGGAGCTGTTTTTT,few,TRBJ2-2,TRBD2,16,TRBV10-3
CASSYGYTGELFF,TGTGCCAGCAGTTACGGATACACCGGGGAGCTGTTTTTT,-,TRBJ2-2,-,13,TRBV6-5
CASSQGGGSYEQYF,TGTGCCAGCAGCCAAGGTGGAGGGTCTTACGAGCAGTACTTC,many,TRBJ2-7,-,14,TRBV3-1
CASSLDEDRAGGPTGELFF,TGTGCCAGCAGCTTAGATGAGGACCGAGCGGGGGGGCCCACCGGGGAGCTGTTTTTT,many,TRBJ2-2,TRBD2,19,TRBV11-2
CASRRQGSLGDTQYF,TGTGCCAGCAGACGACAGGGTTCCTTAGGGGATACGCAGTATTTT,many,TRBJ2-3,TRBD1,15,TRBV6-1
CASSKAGETQYF,TGTGCCAGCAGCAAAGCGGGAGAGACCCAGTACTTC,-,TRBJ2-5,-,12,TRBV7-9
CAISARTSGGATDTQYF,TGTGCCATCAGCGCCCGGACTAGCGGGGGGGCGACAGATACGCAGTATTTT,many,TRBJ2-3,TRBD2,17,TRBV10-3
CASSLERGTDSYEQYF,TGCGCCAGCAGCTTGGAGCGTGGGACAGATTCCTACGAGCAGTACTTC,many,TRBJ2-7,TRBD1,16,TRBV5-1
CASSLVLGGETQYF,TGTGCCAGCAGTTTGGTTCTGGGAGGGGAGACCCAGTACTTC,many,TRBJ2-5,TRBD2,14,TRBV12-3/TRBV12-4
CASNLGQGAGEQYF,TGTGCCAGCAATTTGGGACAGGGGGCGGGGGAGCAGTACTTC,-,TRBJ2-7,TRBD1,14,TRBV28
CASSLPGQGAYEQYF,TGTGCCAGCAGCTTACCGGGACAGGGCGCCTACGAGCAGTACTTC,few,TRBJ2-7,TRBD1,15,TRBV5-4
CSAVPSSADTQYF,TGCAGTGCGGTACCCAGTTCGGCAGATACGCAGTATTTT,-,TRBJ2-3,-,13,TRBV20-1
CASGTSTAGFNSPLHF,TGTGCCAGCGGAACCTCGACAGCCGGCTTCAATTCACCCCTCCACTTT,many,TRBJ1-6,-,16,TRBV12-3/TRBV12-4
CAGTDGWDEQYF,TGTGCCGGCACAGACGGGTGGGACGAGCAGTACTTC,few,TRBJ2-7,-,12,TRBV30